The 9 T cell receptor beta chains below all came from one sample that was sequenced in a study of identical twins. TCRdb recomputed calls from the 5' RACE reads with MiXCR, one row per CDR3 protein. The sample contains roughly 1,500,000 distinct CDR3 sequences, about 32% of which appear only once. Material for sequencing was cord blood. These receptors came from a newborn girl in good health.

This clonotype has at least ten counts. The chain joins TRBV5-1 to TRBJ2-1; D perhaps matches TRBD1 (6 bases). The CDR3 length is 15 residues. CDR1 is SGHRS, CDR2 YFSETQ, per germline. The V gene lost 2 bases and the J gene lost 0 bases, with 9 bases spanning the gap. CDR3 DNA sequence: TGCGCCAGCAGCTTAACGGACAGCTCCTACAATGAGCAGTTCTTC. Its protein is CASSLTDSSYNEQFF.

This clonotype has a handful of counts. The chain recombines TRBV4-1 with TRBJ2-3; the match to TRBD2 covers 9 bases. V lost 1 base and J lost 2; bases outside the gene matches: 7. The germline V gene encodes CDR1 MGHRA and CDR2 YSYEKL. The CDR3 runs 17 residues. The CDR3 DNA follows: TGCGCCAGCAGCCAAGTTGGGCTAGCGGGGCCCACAGATACGCAGTATTTT. Translation: CASSQVGLAGPTDTQYF.

This clonotype was observed a handful of times. The chain has TRBV20-1 and TRBJ2-3; D perhaps matches TRBD2 (5 bases). This CDR3 is 15 amino acids long. V lost 2 bases and J 2 bases, leaving 14 bases between the germline ends. Per germline, CDR1 DFQATT and CDR2 SNEGSKA (reference sequence). The CDR3 protein is CSARKPGGLTDTQYF. The CDR3 DNA is TGCAGTGCTAGAAAACCGGGCGGACTCACAGATACGCAGTATTTT.

In this sample, this clonotype turned up many times. J is TRBJ2-1 and V is TRBV29-1; possibly TRBD1 for D (5 bases). Germline V gives CDR1 SQVTM, CDR2 ANQGSEA. The CDR3 totals 13 residues. Trimming removed 3 bases at V and 6 bases at J, with 12 bases between. The chain's CDR3 is CSVESGRGNEQFF. As DNA, the CDR3 is TGCAGCGTTGAGAGTGGTAGGGGCAATGAGCAGTTCTTC.

The chain employs TRBV24-1 and TRBJ1-5, with unresolved D. The germline V gene encodes CDR1 KGHDR and CDR2 SFDVKD. The CDR3 is 15 amino acids. The V end lost 4 bases, the J end lost 0 bases, and 9 bases lay between the germline ends. The DNA of the CDR3 is TGTGCCACCAGTGAAGGACGGTATAGCAATCAGCCCCAGCATTTT. Protein sequence: CATSEGRYSNQPQHF.

The chain uses TRBV19 and TRBJ2-1; D may be TRBD2 (5 bases). The CDR3 has 14 amino acids. V was shortened by 7 bases and J by 4 bases, with 14 bases between the two germline ends. Germline loops: CDR1 LNHDA, CDR2 SQIVND (reference sequence). This CDR3 is CASTTSPGYNEQFF. CDR3 sequence (DNA): TGTGCCAGTACCACTAGTCCTGGGTACAATGAGCAGTTCTTC.

The chain has TRBV11-2 and TRBJ2-4, with D possibly TRBD2 on 6 matching bases. The J call may be wrong; the DNA end is better matched by TRBJ2-7. Germline CDR1 SGHAT, CDR2 FQNNGV. CDR3 size: 14 residues. Here the CDR3 reads CASSPWTKTYEQYF. In DNA, the CDR3 is TGTGCCAGCAGCCCATGGACTAAAACCTACGAGCAGTACTTC.

This clonotype was picked up many times. A much bigger clone sits one base away, suggesting this may be a read error. The chain links TRBV9 to TRBJ2-5; D may be TRBD1 (5 bases). The CDR3 spans 13 residues. Germline V gives CDR1 SGDLS, CDR2 YYNGEE. The V gene lost 0 bases and the J gene lost 2 bases, with 5 bases spanning the gap. The CDR3 protein is CASSVGTQETQYF. The CDR3 DNA reads as TGTGCCAGCAGCGTAGGGACACAAGAGACCCAGTACTTC.

Of note for this clonotype: This sequence may be a read error, since a much larger clone differs from it by one base. The V gene is TRBV4-3, the J gene TRBJ2-5; D possibly matches TRBD1 or TRBD2 (6 bases each). This CDR3 is 15 amino acids long. Trimming left V 0 bases short and J 11 bases short, with 19 bases between. Germline values: CDR1 LGHNA, CDR2 YSLEER. CDR3 DNA: TGCGCCAGCAGCCAAGATCAACGGGGGCTCGAGGAGCAGTACTTC. It translates to CASSQDQRGLEEQYF.